These 31 T cell receptor beta chains were sequenced from one sample in a study of shared clonotypes between healthy human individuals. Naive CD8 cells lacked CD45RO, underwent positive selection for CCR7 and left out terminally differentiated effector memory CD45RA+ cells. The protocol was immunoSEQ multiplex PCR, while the TCRdb copy is restricted to in-frame clones and leaves out a portion. The top ten clones hold over 1.5% of a sample with about 2.2 million clones, under 95% of them seen once. Sample: naive CD8+ T cells from PBMCs. The receptors derive from a man aged 18 to 30 in good health. Some clones in this sample may be carry-over from other donors' samples.

This clone was recorded once. The chain recombines TRBV15 with TRBJ2-7; possible D gene TRBD1, 7 bases. The CDR3 length is 16 residues. CDR1 and CDR2 from the germline V gene are LNHNV and YYDKDF (reference sequence). Trimming removed 0 bases at V and 0 bases at J, with 12 bases between. The CDR3 DNA is TGTGCCACCAGCAGAGATCTCAGGGGGGACTCCTACGAGCAGTACTTC. Translated, it gives CATSRDLRGDSYEQYF.

Of note for this clone: Other DNA sequences in the sample encode the same CDR3. J is TRBJ1-1 and V is TRBV27, with TRBD1 matching over 7 bases. The CDR3 is 12 amino acids. Trimming at V came to 6 bases and at J to 6 bases, leaving 4 bases not matched to a gene. The germline V gene has CDR1 MNHEY and CDR2 SMNVEV (reference sequence). The CDR3 protein is CASSSQGAEAFF. The CDR3 nucleotides are TGTGCCAGCAGCTCCCAGGGGGCTGAAGCTTTCTTT.

This chain joins TRBV12-5 and TRBJ2-2; 7 bases map to TRBD2. Trimming cost V 1 base and J 1 base; bases outside gene matches: 6. CDR3 size: 17 residues. Per the germline V gene, CDR1 is LGHNT and CDR2 is FRNRAP. CDR3: CASGLATPSGNTGELFF. CDR3 sequence (DNA): TGTGCTAGTGGTTTGGCCACTCCTAGCGGGAACACCGGGGAGCTGTTTTTT.

The chain couples TRBV19 to TRBJ2-1; possibly TRBD1 or TRBD2 for D (6 bases each). Germline V gene data show CDR1 as LNHDA and CDR2 as SQIVND (reference sequence). V was cut by 5 bases and J by 4 bases, with 21 bases left in between. The CDR3 runs 17 residues. The CDR3 spells CASSLPGEVWGYNEQFF. The CDR3 nucleotides are TGTGCCAGTAGTCTCCCAGGGGAGGTATGGGGGTACAATGAGCAGTTCTTC.

V and J are TRBV7-6 and TRBJ1-4; 8 nucleotides line up with TRBD1. Per germline, CDR1 SGHVS and CDR2 FNYEAQ. V shed 5 bases, J shed 6 bases, and the junction held 14 bases outside the gene matches. The length of the CDR3 is 17 residues. The CDR3 reads CASSLPDRGAGHEKLFF. The CDR3 DNA reads as TGTGCCAGCAGCCTCCCCGACAGGGGCGCAGGGCATGAAAAACTGTTTTTT.

V is TRBV9 and J is TRBJ2-5; D unresolved. Germline values: CDR1 SGDLS, CDR2 YYNGEE. CDR3 size: 14 residues. The V end lost 3 bases, the J end lost 5 bases, and 14 bases lay between the germline ends. For the CDR3, the DNA is TGTGCCAGCAGCGACGAACTCGCAGGCGAGACCCAGTACTTC. Translating it yields CASSDELAGETQYF.

A remark on this clone: Additional DNA sequences in this sample encode the identical CDR3. CDR3 loop: CASSVAGGYSYEQYF. Here the CDR3 DNA reads TGTGCCAGCAGCGTAGCCGGAGGGTACTCCTACGAGCAGTACTTC. This chain links TRBV9 with TRBJ2-7; D perhaps matches TRBD2 (6 bases). This CDR3 comprises 15 residues. Germline CDR1 is SGDLS and CDR2 is YYNGEE. Trimming took off 0 bases at V and 0 bases at J, with 10 bases between the two ends.

The chain is built from TRBV7-7 and TRBJ2-2; perhaps TRBD1 as D (7 bases). The CDR3 extends over 16 amino acids. Deletions cut 4 bases from V and 1 base from J, with 13 bases between. Germline V gene lookup returns CDR1 SSHAT and CDR2 FNYEAQ (reference sequence). The CDR3 DNA reads as TGTGCCAGCAGCTCAGGGACAGCGGGGAACACCGGGGAGCTGTTTTTT. Translating gives CASSSGTAGNTGELFF.

V and J are TRBV4-1 and TRBJ2-6; the match to TRBD1 covers 9 bases. This CDR3 is 18 amino acids long. In germline, CDR1 is MGHRA, CDR2 YSYEKL. Losses at the gene ends were 3 bases for V and 0 bases for J; bases not matched to a gene: 6. The CDR3: CASSHVGQGSSGANVLTF. CDR3 DNA sequence: TGCGCCAGCAGCCATGTAGGACAGGGGAGCTCTGGGGCCAACGTCCTGACTTTC.

This chain links TRBV11-3 with TRBJ2-1; possible D gene TRBD2, 5 bases. Trimming shortened V by 4 bases and J by 15 bases, and 19 bases separated the two germline ends. The germline V gene has CDR1 SGHNT and CDR2 YENEEA. CDR3 length: 13 amino acids. The CDR3 nucleotides read TGTGCCAGCAGCTCCCTAGGACTCCCTCAAATGTTCTTC. It specifies CASSSLGLPQMFF.

This chain connects TRBV6-5 to TRBJ1-5; D gene uncertain. Per germline, CDR1 MNHEY and CDR2 SVGAGI. V lost 2 bases to trimming and J lost 7 bases, with 9 bases between them. The CDR3 sequence is 13 residues long. DNA for the CDR3: TGTGCCAGCAGTTACGGTATCCAACAGCCCCAGCATTTT. It encodes CASSYGIQQPQHF.

The genes are TRBV28 and TRBJ1-3; possibly TRBD1 for D (6 bases). CDR1 is MDHEN and CDR2 is SYDVKM in the germline V gene. Trimming took off 0 bases at V and 5 bases at J, with 14 bases between the two ends. The CDR3 length is 16 residues. The CDR3 region has the DNA TGTGCCAGCAGTTTATGGCAGGGGTCCCACCGAAACACCATATATTTT. Translation gives CASSLWQGSHRNTIYF.

This sequence joins TRBV27 and TRBJ2-1, with a tentative D call TRBD1 (6 bases). The length of the CDR3 is 16 residues. The germline V and J ends were trimmed by 3 bases and 2 bases, with 14 bases remaining between them. Per germline, CDR1 MNHEY and CDR2 SMNVEV (reference sequence). The chain's CDR3 is CASSFKGRGPYNEQFF. The DNA of the CDR3 is TGTGCCAGCAGTTTTAAGGGCAGGGGCCCCTACAATGAGCAGTTCTTC.

The chain recombines TRBV7-2 with TRBJ1-2, with unresolved D. The CDR3 runs to 14 residues. Germline V gene lookup returns CDR1 SGHTA and CDR2 FQGNSA. V shed 1 base and J shed 6 bases, with 12 bases lying between them. CDR3 sequence reads: CASSLDLLGDGYTF. The CDR3 DNA reads as TGTGCCAGCAGCTTAGACCTACTGGGAGATGGCTACACCTTC.

This sequence joins TRBV19 and TRBJ1-5, with D tentatively TRBD1 (5 bases). The CDR3 consists of 16 residues. Trimming took 0 bases from V and 4 from J, leaving 13 bases between them. Germline CDR1 and CDR2: LNHDA and SQIVND (reference sequence). CDR3 protein: CASSIDGGSGNQPQHF. Here the CDR3 DNA reads TGTGCCAGTAGTATAGATGGGGGATCTGGGAATCAGCCCCAGCATTTT.

This chain connects TRBV5-1 to TRBJ2-7; 9 bases line up with TRBD1. This CDR3 region has 14 residues. The ends lost 2 bases at V and 6 bases at J; junction bases unmatched: 6. Per the germline V gene, CDR1 is SGHRS and CDR2 is YFSETQ. CDR3 residues: CASSFRDREVEQYF. Here the CDR3 DNA reads TGCGCCAGCAGCTTCCGGGACAGGGAGGTCGAGCAGTACTTC.

The chain employs TRBV6-4 and TRBJ2-7, with D tentatively TRBD2 (6 bases). V lost 3 bases and J 6 bases, leaving 12 bases between the germline ends. Germline CDR1 and CDR2: MRHNA and SNTAGT. CDR3 length equals 13 residues. CDR3 protein: CASSEVAGSEQYF. CDR3 nucleotide sequence: TGTGCCAGCAGTGAAGTGGCGGGAAGCGAGCAGTACTTC.

The chain joins TRBV5-4 to TRBJ2-7; D is unclear. Deletions cut 2 bases from V and 3 bases from J, with 9 bases between. The V gene's germline CDR1 is SGHNT and CDR2 YYREEE (reference sequence). This CDR3 has 13 residues. The CDR3 loop is CASSFGRDYEQYF. In DNA form, the CDR3 reads TGTGCCAGCAGCTTCGGCAGAGACTACGAGCAGTACTTC. Based on the CDR3 plus reference TRBV5-4 and TRBJ2-7, the full variable domain is ETGVTQSPTHLIKTRGQQVTLRCSSQSGHNTVSWYQQALGQGPQFIFQYYREEENGRGNFPPRFSGLQFPNYSSELNVNALELDDSALYLCASSFGRDYEQYFGPGTRLTVT.

The CDR3 sequence: CASSDGPYEQYF. DNA for the CDR3: TGTGCCAGCAGTGATGGTCCCTACGAGCAGTACTTC. The chain uses TRBV2 and TRBJ2-7, with unresolved D. V lost 3 bases to trimming and J lost 2 bases, with 5 bases between them. Germline values: CDR1 SNHLY, CDR2 FYNNEI. This CDR3 is built from 12 residues.

This clone was seen only once. The chain joins TRBV11-2 to TRBJ2-7; the D gene is possibly TRBD2 (6 bases). The CDR3 consists of 18 residues. CDR1 and CDR2 (germline): SGHAT, FQNNGV. Trimming took off 1 base at V and 1 base at J, with 20 bases between the two ends. The CDR3: CASSLVSGRTTLSYEQYF. The CDR3 nucleotides are TGTGCCAGCAGCTTAGTAAGCGGTAGGACTACCCTTTCCTACGAGCAGTACTTC. Full variable domain (missing parts from reference TRBV11-2 and TRBJ2-7): EAGVAQSPRYKIIEKRQSVAFWCNPISGHATLYWYQQILGQGPKLLIQFQNNGVVDDSQLPKDRFSAERLKGVDSTLKIQPAKLEDSAVYLCASSLVSGRTTLSYEQYFGPGTRLTVT.

The V gene is TRBV10-3, the J gene TRBJ2-3; possible D gene TRBD1, 8 bases. CDR1 ENHRY and CDR2 SYGVKD come from the germline V gene. CDR3 length: 15 amino acids. V was clipped by 5 bases and J by 2 bases, with 14 bases between them. DNA for the CDR3: TGTGCCATCAGTACAGGGGGGGTCAACACAGATACGCAGTATTTT. It yields the protein CAISTGGVNTDTQYF.

This chain uses TRBV7-9 with TRBJ2-3, with D unclear. Germline V gene data show CDR1 as SEHNR and CDR2 as FQNEAQ (reference sequence). There are 12 residues in the CDR3. V was clipped by 5 bases and J by 4 bases, with 7 bases between them. The CDR3 region has the DNA TGTGCCAGCAGCCATTCCTCAGATACGCAGTATTTT. Protein sequence: CASSHSSDTQYF.

V is TRBV11-2 and J is TRBJ2-7; a weak D match, TRBD1 (6 bases). The CDR3 has 14 amino acids. V was cut by 5 bases and J by 6 bases, with 17 bases left in between. Germline assignment: CDR1 SGHAT and CDR2 FQNNGV. The CDR3 loop is CASSPRTAPGEQYF. The DNA for the CDR3 is TGTGCCAGCAGCCCTCGGACAGCGCCAGGCGAGCAGTACTTC.

The chain employs TRBV19 and TRBJ1-5; TRBD1 is a possible D gene (5 bases). V dropped 6 bases and J dropped 2 bases, with 14 bases sitting between them. Germline lookup yields CDR1 LNHDA and CDR2 SQIVND (reference sequence). The CDR3 runs 15 residues. The CDR3 loop is CASSPEGLGNQPQHF. The CDR3 region has the DNA TGTGCCAGTAGCCCTGAGGGGCTAGGCAATCAGCCCCAGCATTTT.

This clone occurred a few times. The rearrangement links TRBV27 to TRBJ1-5, with D perhaps TRBD1 (5 bases). Trimming removed 7 bases at V and 4 bases at J, with 14 bases between. In germline, CDR1 is MNHEY, CDR2 SMNVEV (reference sequence). The CDR3 has 14 residues. Here the CDR3 DNA reads TGTGCCAGCAAATTCGGGGGAGCAAATCAGCCCCAGCATTTT. This sequence encodes CASKFGGANQPQHF.

The chain joins TRBV4-1 to TRBJ2-5, with D unclear. The V end was cut by 5 bases, the J end by 3 bases, with 13 bases between. The CDR3 loop spans 14 amino acids. The germline V gene encodes CDR1 MGHRA and CDR2 YSYEKL. DNA of the CDR3: TGCGCCAGCAGCGCACACCAGGCAGAAGAGACCCAGTACTTC. This translates into CASSAHQAEETQYF.

Note on this clone: Other nucleotide sequences in the sample specify the same CDR3. The chain has TRBV30 and TRBJ2-6; no definite D call. The CDR3 extends over 14 amino acids. The germline V and J ends were trimmed by 0 bases and 1 base, with 4 bases remaining between them. Germline V lookup: CDR1 GTSNPN, CDR2 SVGIG (reference sequence). CDR3 DNA sequence: TGTGCCTGGAGTGTCGGTTCTGGGGCCAACGTCCTGACTTTC. This translates into CAWSVGSGANVLTF. Together with reference TRBV30 and TRBJ2-6, the CDR3 gives the full variable domain: SQTIHQWPATLVQPVGSPLSLECTVEGTSNPNLYWYRQAAGRGLQLLFYSVGIGQISSEVPQNLSASRPQDRQFILSSKKLLLSDSGFYLCAWSVGSGANVLTFGAGSRLTVL.

This clone has just one count. The chain links TRBV27 to TRBJ1-1; D perhaps matches TRBD1 (6 bases). Trimming cost V 0 bases and J 4 bases, with 15 bases left between them. The CDR3 has 16 amino acids. CDR1 is MNHEY and CDR2 is SMNVEV in the germline V gene (reference sequence). The CDR3 nucleotides read TGTGCCAGCAGTTTATCTCCAGGGGCGAGCGGCACTGAAGCTTTCTTT. It is translated as CASSLSPGASGTEAFF.

The rearrangement links TRBV4-1 to TRBJ2-2; D is possibly TRBD1 (5 bases). V was clipped by 1 base and J by 0 bases, with 9 bases between them. Germline CDR1 reads MGHRA; CDR2 reads YSYEKL. This CDR3 is built from 16 residues. This CDR3 is CASSQGLGANTGELFF. The CDR3 bases are TGCGCCAGCAGCCAAGGGCTAGGGGCGAACACCGGGGAGCTGTTTTTT.

The rearrangement uses TRBV5-5 and TRBJ2-7, with 7 bases fitting TRBD1. V trimming: 1 base; J trimming: 0 bases; junction bases outside the gene matches: 4. This CDR3 is 15 amino acids long. Per the germline V gene, CDR1 is SGHKS and CDR2 is YYEKEE (reference sequence). The DNA for the CDR3 is TGTGCCAGCAGCTTGAGGCCAGGGGGCTCCTACGAGCAGTACTTC. Translating gives CASSLRPGGSYEQYF. Looking up the rest from reference TRBV5-5 and TRBJ2-7 gives the full variable domain: DAGVTQSPTHLIKTRGQQVTLRCSPISGHKSVSWYQQVLGQGPQFIFQYYEKEERGRGNFPDRFSARQFPNYSSELNVNALLLGDSALYLCASSLRPGGSYEQYFGPGTRLTVT.

The rearrangement uses TRBV2 and TRBJ2-7; unclear D gene. CDR3 length equals 14 residues. Trimming left V 8 bases short and J 0 bases short, with 14 bases between. Germline CDR1 is SNHLY and CDR2 is FYNNEI. The CDR3 region is CASQPGPSSYEQYF. In DNA form, the CDR3 reads TGTGCCAGCCAACCAGGACCGAGCTCCTACGAGCAGTACTTC.